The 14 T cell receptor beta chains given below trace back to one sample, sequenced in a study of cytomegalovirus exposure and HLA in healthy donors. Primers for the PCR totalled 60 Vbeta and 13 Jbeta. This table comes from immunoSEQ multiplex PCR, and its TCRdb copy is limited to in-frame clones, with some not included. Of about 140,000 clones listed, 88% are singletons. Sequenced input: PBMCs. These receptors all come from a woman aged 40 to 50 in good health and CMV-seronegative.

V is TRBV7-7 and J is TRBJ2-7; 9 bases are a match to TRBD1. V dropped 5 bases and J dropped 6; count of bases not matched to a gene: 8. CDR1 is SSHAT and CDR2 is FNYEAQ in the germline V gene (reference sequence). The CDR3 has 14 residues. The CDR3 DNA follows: TGTGCCAGCAGCGCCGGGACAGGGCCCTCCGAGCAGTACTTC. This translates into CASSAGTGPSEQYF.

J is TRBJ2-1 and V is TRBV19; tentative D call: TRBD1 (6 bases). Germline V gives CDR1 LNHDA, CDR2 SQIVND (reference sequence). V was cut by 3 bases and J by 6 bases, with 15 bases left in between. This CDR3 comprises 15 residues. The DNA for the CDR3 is TGTGCCAGTAGTATGGGGCAGGGGCTCAGCAATGAGCAGTTCTTC. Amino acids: CASSMGQGLSNEQFF.

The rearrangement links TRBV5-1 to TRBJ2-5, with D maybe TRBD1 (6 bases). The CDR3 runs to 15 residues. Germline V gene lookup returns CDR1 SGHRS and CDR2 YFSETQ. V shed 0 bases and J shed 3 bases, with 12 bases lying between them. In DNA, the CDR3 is TGCGCCAGCAGCTTGGTGGGGGCCGGGAAAGAGACCCAGTACTTC. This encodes CASSLVGAGKETQYF.

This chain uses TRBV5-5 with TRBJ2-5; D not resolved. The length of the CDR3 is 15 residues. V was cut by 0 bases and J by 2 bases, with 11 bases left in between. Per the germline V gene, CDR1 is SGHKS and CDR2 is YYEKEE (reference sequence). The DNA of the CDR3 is TGTGCCAGCAGCTTGGTTCGTGCGGAACAAGAGACCCAGTACTTC. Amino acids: CASSLVRAEQETQYF.

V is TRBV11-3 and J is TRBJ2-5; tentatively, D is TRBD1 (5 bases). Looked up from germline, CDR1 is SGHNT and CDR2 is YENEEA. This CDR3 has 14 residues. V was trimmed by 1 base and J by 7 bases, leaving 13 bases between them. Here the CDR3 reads CASSLATASGTQYF. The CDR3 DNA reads TGTGCCAGCAGCTTAGCGACAGCAAGTGGGACCCAGTACTTC.

CDR3 in DNA: TGTGCCAGCAGCTATGGGAGGGAGGGTGAGCAGTTCTTC. Translating gives CASSYGREGEQFF. V usage is TRBV7-8 and J usage is TRBJ2-1; 7 positions agree with TRBD2. Losses at the gene ends were 4 bases for V and 9 bases for J; bases not matched to a gene: 6. CDR3 length: 13 amino acids. Germline loops: CDR1 SGHVS, CDR2 FQNEAQ. Based on the CDR3 plus reference TRBV7-8 and TRBJ2-1, the full variable domain is GAGVSQSPRYKVAKRGQDVALRCDPISGHVSLFWYQQALGQGPEFLTYFQNEAQLDKSGLPSDRFFAERPEGSVSTLKIQRTQQEDSAVYLCASSYGREGEQFFGPGTRLTVL.

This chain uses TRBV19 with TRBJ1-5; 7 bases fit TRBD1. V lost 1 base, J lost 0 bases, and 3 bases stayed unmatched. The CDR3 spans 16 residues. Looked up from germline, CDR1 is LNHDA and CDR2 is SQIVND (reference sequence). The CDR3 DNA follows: TGTGCCAGTAGTATAGGGACAGGAGTTAGCAATCAGCCCCAGCATTTT. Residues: CASSIGTGVSNQPQHF.

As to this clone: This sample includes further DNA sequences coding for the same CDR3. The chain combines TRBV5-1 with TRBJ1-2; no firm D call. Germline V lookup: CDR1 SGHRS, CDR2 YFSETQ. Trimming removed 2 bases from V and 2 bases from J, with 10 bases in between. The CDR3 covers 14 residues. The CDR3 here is CASSLESPNYGYTF. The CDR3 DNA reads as TGCGCCAGCAGCTTAGAGAGCCCGAACTATGGCTACACCTTC.

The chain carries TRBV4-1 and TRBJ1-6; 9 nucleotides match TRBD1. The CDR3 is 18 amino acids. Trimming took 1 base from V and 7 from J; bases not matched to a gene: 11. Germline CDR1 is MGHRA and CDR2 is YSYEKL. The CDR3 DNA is TGCGCCAGCAGCCAAGTGGGGGGAAGGGGGACAGGGAATTCACCCCTCCACTTT. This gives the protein CASSQVGGRGTGNSPLHF.

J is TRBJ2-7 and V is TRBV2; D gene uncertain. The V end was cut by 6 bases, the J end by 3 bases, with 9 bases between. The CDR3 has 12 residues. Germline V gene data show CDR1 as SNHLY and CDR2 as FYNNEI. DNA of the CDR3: TGTGCCAGCAGAGGAGAAAGCTACGAGCAGTACTTC. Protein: CASRGESYEQYF.

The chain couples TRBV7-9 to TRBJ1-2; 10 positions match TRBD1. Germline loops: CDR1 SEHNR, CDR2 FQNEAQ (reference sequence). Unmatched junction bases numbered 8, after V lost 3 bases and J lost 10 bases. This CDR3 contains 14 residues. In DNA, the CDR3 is TGTGCCAGCAGCTTGGAGGGACAGGGGAAGGACTACACCTTC. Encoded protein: CASSLEGQGKDYTF.

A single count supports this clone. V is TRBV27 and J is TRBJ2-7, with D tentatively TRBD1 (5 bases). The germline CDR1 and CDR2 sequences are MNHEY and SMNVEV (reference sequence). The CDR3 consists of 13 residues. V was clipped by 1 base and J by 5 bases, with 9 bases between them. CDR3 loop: CASSLWGPHEQYF. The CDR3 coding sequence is TGTGCCAGCAGTTTATGGGGCCCCCACGAGCAGTACTTC.

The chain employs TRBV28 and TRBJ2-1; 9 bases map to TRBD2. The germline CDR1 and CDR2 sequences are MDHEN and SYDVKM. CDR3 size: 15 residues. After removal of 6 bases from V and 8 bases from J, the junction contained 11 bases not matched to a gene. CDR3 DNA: TGTGCCAGCAGCCTCCGTAGCGGGAGTGTTTATGAGCAGTTCTTC. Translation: CASSLRSGSVYEQFF.

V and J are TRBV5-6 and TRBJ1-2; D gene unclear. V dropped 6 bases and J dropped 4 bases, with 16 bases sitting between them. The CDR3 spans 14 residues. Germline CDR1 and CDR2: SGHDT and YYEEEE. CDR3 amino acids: CASTAGTGSYGYTF. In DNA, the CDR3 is TGTGCCAGCACCGCGGGTACGGGAAGCTATGGCTACACCTTC.